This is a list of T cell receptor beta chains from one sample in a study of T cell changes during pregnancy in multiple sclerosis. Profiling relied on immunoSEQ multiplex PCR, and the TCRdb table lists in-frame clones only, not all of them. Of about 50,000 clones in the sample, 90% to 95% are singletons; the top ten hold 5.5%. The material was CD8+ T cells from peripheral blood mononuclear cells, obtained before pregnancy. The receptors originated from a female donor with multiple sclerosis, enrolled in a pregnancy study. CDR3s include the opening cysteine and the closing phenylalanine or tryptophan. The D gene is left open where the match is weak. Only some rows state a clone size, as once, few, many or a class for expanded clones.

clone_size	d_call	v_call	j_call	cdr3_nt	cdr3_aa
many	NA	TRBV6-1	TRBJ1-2	TGTGCCAGCAGTGAAGGGGAGAACTATGGCTACACCTTC	CASSEGENYGYTF
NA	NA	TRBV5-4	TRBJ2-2	TGTGCCAGCAGCGAGGACAGCGGGGAGCTGTTTTTT	CASSEDSGELFF
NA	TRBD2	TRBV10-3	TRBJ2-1	TGTGCCATCAGTGAGTCGTCTAGCGGGAGCGATGAGCAGTTCTTC	CAISESSSGSDEQFF
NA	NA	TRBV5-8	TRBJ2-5	TGTGCCAGCAGCTTGACAGGGTCTACGGGGGAGACCCAGTACTTC	CASSLTGSTGETQYF
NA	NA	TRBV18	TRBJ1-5	TGTGCCAGCTCACCAGGGGGGGGACAGCCCCAGCATTTT	CASSPGGGQPQHF
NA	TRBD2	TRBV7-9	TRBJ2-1	TGTGCCAGCAGCTCACCGACTAGCGGGAGGCCACCTTATTACAATGAGCAGTTCTTC	CASSSPTSGRPPYYNEQFF
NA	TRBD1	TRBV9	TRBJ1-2	TGTGCCAGCAGCGCGGCAGGGGGTTATGGCTACACCTTC	CASSAAGGYGYTF
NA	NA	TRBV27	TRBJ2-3	TGTGCCAGCAGTCCCGGTCCGGATACGCAGTATTTT	CASSPGPDTQYF
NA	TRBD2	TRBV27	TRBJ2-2	TGTGCCAGCAGGGGAGGACTAGCCGGGGAGCTGTTTTTT	CASRGGLAGELFF
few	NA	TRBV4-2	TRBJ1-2	TGTGCCAGCAGCCAAGCGGGCCCGGACAGTTTTGATGGCTACACCTTC	CASSQAGPDSFDGYTF
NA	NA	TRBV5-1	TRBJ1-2	TGCGCCAGCAGCTTGGGAGGGTCTGGCTACACCTTC	CASSLGGSGYTF
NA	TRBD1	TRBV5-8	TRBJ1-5	TGTGCCAGCAGCTTGGGACAGGGGAAGAGTCAGCCCCAGCATTTT	CASSLGQGKSQPQHF
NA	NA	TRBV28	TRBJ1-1	TGTGCCAGCAGACCGACCCGTAGGGGAACTGAAGCTTTCTTT	CASRPTRRGTEAFF
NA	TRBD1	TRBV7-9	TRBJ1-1	TGTGCCAGCAGCTTACCAGGGGGGGAAGCTTTCTTT	CASSLPGGEAFF
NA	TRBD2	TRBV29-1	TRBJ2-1	TGCAGCGTTGAGGGGACTAGCGGGAGCCCCTACAATGAGCAGTTCTTC	CSVEGTSGSPYNEQFF
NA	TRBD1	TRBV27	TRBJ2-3	TGTGCCAGCAGTTTCGGACAGGTTAGCACAGATACGCAGTATTTT	CASSFGQVSTDTQYF
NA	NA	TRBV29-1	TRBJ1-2	TGCAGCGTTTTACAGTCTAACTATGGCTACACCTTC	CSVLQSNYGYTF
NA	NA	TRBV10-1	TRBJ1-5	TGCGCCAGGTCCGCGACAGGTGATAGCAATCAGCCCCAGCATTTT	CARSATGDSNQPQHF
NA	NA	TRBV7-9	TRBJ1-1	TGTGCCAGCAGCCCGTACACAAACACTGAAGCTTTCTTT	CASSPYTNTEAFF
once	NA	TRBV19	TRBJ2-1	TGTGCCAGTAGTATAGGCGTGGGGGGAAGCTCCTACAATGAGCAGTTCTTC	CASSIGVGGSSYNEQFF
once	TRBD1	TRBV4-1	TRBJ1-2	TGCGCCAGCAGCCAAGATCGTGGGACAGCCCGCTATGGCTACACCTTC	CASSQDRGTARYGYTF
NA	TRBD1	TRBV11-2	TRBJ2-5	TGTGCCAGCAGCTTATGGGAACCGGGACAGGGCGTGGAGACCCAGTACTTC	CASSLWEPGQGVETQYF
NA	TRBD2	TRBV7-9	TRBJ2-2	TGTGCCAGCAGCTCCTTCGGACTAGCGGGGACAAACACCGGGGAGCTGTTTTTT	CASSSFGLAGTNTGELFF
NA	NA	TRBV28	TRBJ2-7	TGTGCCAGCAGTTTGGGAGGGACACCCCTTGACGAGCAGTACTTC	CASSLGGTPLDEQYF
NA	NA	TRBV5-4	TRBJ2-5	TGTGCCAGCAGCACCCCAGGGGGGCAAGAGACCCAGTACTTC	CASSTPGGQETQYF
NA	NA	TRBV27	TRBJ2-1	TGTGCCAGCAGTTCCCTGGACAGACACAATGAGCAGTTCTTC	CASSSLDRHNEQFF
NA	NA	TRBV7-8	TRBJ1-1	TGTGCCAGCAGCTTAGATGGGCTCTCGAACACTGAAGCTTTCTTT	CASSLDGLSNTEAFF
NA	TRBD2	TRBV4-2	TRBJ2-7	TGTGCCAGCAGCCAAGGGACTAGCGCGACCTACGAGCAGTACTTC	CASSQGTSATYEQYF
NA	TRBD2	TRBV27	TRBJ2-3	TGTGCCAGCAGGCATCTAGCGGGAGCTAGCACAGATACGCAGTATTTT	CASRHLAGASTDTQYF
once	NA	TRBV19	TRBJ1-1	TGTGCCAGTAGTTGGCAGGGGATCACTGAAGCTTTCTTT	CASSWQGITEAFF
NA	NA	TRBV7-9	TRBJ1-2	TGTGCCAGCAGCTTAGCGAGGTCGGAAGGCTACACCTTC	CASSLARSEGYTF
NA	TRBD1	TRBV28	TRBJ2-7	TGTGCCAGCAGTTTCGACAGGGGCTGGCAGTACTTC	CASSFDRGWQYF
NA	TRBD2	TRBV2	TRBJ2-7	TGTGCCAGCGGGACTAGCGGGCAGTACTTC	CASGTSGQYF
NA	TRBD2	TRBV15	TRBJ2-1	TGTGCCACCAGCAGGGAGCGGGGGTCCTACAATGAGCAGTTCTTC	CATSRERGSYNEQFF
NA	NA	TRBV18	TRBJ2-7	TGTGCCAGCTCACCGGAGTTCCAGGGCTCCTACGAGCAGTACTTC	CASSPEFQGSYEQYF
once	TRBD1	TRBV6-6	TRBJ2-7	TGTGCCAGCAGTTATAAGGGACAGGGTACCCACGAGCAGTACTTC	CASSYKGQGTHEQYF
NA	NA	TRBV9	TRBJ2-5	TGTGCCAGTAAGCGCGGGGAGACCCAGTACTTC	CASKRGETQYF
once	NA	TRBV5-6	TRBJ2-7	TGTGCCAGCAGCGCCCTAACCTACGAGCAGTACTTC	CASSALTYEQYF
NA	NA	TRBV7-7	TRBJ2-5	TGTGCCAGCAGCTATACTAGGCGACAACAAGAGACCCAGTACTTC	CASSYTRRQQETQYF
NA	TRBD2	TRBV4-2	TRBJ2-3	TGTGCCAGCAGCCCTACTAGCGCCATAACCGGCACAGATACGCAGTATTTT	CASSPTSAITGTDTQYF
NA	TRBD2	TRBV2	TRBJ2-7	TGTGCCAGCATAGCTAGCGGGGACGTCTACGAGCAGTACTTC	CASIASGDVYEQYF
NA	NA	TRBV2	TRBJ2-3	TGTGCCAGCAGTGAACGGGAAGACGAAAGTCTCACAGATACGCAGTATTTT	CASSEREDESLTDTQYF
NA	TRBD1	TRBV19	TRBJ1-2	TGTGCCAGTAGAACGGGACAGGTATTTGACAGCTACACCTTC	CASRTGQVFDSYTF
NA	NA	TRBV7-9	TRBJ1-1	TGTGCCAGCAGCTTACAGAACACTGAAGCTTTCTTT	CASSLQNTEAFF
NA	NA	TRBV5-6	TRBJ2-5	TGTGCCAGCAGCTTGGACCCGCGGTGGGCCCAGTACTTC	CASSLDPRWAQYF
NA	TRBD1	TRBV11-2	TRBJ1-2	TGTGCCAGCAGCTTAACCTGGACAGGTCAAAGCGCCTTC	CASSLTWTGQSAF
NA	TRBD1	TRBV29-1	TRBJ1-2	TGCAGCGTTGACTGGGTGCAGGGGGCAGCATATGGCTACACCTTC	CSVDWVQGAAYGYTF
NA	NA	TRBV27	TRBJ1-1	TGTGCCAGCAGTTTATTGGGGGCCACGAACACTGAAGCTTTCTTT	CASSLLGATNTEAFF
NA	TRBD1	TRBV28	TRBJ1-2	TGTGCCAGCAGTAGACAGGGGGAGGGCTACACCTTC	CASSRQGEGYTF
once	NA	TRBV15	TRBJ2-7	TGTGCCACCAGCAGAGACAGGGCCGAGACTAGGGTCGGCGAGCAGTACTTC	CATSRDRAETRVGEQYF
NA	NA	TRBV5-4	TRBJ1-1	TGTGCCAGCAGCCACGGGTCCAGGGAAGCGAACACTGAAGCTTTCTTT	CASSHGSREANTEAFF
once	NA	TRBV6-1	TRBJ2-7	TGTGCCAGCAGTGACCTCTACGAGCAGTACTTC	CASSDLYEQYF
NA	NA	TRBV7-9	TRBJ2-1	TGTGCCAGCAGCGTCACGTTGGGGCCCAATGAGCAGTTCTTC	CASSVTLGPNEQFF
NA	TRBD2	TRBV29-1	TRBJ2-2	TGCAGCGTTGGACTAGCGGGAGGTGCCGGGGAGCTGTTTTTT	CSVGLAGGAGELFF
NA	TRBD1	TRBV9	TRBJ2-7	TGTGCCAGCAGCGCAAGGGACAGGGGAGACTACGAGCAGTACTTC	CASSARDRGDYEQYF